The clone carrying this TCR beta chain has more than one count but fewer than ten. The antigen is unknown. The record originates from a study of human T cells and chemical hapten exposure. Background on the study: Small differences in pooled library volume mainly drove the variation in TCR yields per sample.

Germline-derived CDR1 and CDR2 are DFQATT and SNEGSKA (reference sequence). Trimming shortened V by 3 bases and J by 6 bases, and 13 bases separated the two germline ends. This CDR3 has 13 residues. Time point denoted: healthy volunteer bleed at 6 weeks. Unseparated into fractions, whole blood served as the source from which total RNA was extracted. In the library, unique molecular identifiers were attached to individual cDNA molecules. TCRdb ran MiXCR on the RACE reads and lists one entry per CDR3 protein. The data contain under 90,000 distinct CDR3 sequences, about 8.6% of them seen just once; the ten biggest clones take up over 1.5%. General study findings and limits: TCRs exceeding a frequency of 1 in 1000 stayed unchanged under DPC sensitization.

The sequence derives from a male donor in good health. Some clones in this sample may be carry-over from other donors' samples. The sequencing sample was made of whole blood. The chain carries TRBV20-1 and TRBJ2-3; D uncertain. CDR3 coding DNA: TGCAGTGCTAGTAGTGGGTTTTTGGATACGCAGTATTTT. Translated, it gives CSASSGFLDTQYF.